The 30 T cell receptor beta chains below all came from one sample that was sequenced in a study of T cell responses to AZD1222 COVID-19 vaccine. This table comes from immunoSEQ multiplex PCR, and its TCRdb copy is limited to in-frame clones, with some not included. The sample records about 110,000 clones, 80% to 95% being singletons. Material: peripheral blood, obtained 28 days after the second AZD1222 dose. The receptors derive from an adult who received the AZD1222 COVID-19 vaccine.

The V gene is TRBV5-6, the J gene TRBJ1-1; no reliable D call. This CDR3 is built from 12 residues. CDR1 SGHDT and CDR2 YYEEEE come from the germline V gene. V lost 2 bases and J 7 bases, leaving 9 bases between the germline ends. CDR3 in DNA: TGTGCCAGCAGCTTCTCCGGGGTTGAAGCTTTCTTT. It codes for CASSFSGVEAFF.

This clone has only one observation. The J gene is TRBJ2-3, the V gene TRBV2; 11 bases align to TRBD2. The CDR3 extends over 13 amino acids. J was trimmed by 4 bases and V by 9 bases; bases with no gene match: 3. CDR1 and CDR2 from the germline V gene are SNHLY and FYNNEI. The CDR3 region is CARTSGAADTQYF. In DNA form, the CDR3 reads TGTGCCAGGACTAGCGGGGCGGCAGATACGCAGTATTTT.

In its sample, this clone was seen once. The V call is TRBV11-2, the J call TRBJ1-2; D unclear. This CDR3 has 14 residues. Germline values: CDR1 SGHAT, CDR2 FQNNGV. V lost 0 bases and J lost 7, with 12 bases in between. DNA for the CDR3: TGTGCCAGCAGCTTAGAACAGCCCCCGGTTGGCTACACCTTC. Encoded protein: CASSLEQPPVGYTF.

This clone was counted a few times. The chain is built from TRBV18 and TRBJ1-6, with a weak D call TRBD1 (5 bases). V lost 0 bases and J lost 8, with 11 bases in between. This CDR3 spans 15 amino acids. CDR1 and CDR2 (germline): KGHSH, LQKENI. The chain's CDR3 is CASSPPTEPDSPLHF. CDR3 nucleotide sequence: TGTGCCAGCTCACCACCGACAGAGCCGGATTCACCCCTCCACTTT.

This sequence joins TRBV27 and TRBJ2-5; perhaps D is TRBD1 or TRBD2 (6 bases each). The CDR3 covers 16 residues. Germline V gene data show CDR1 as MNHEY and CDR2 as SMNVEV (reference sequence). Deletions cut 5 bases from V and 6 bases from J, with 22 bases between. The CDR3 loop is CASSPLGAGREKTQYF. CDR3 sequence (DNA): TGTGCCAGCAGTCCGTTGGGGGCGGGGAGAGAGAAGACCCAGTACTTC.

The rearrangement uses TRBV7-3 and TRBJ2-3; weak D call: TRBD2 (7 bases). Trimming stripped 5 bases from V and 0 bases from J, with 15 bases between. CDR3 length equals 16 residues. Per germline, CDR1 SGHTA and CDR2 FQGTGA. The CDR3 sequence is CASSPGGGSSTDTQYF. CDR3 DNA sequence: TGTGCCAGCAGCCCTGGGGGGGGCTCTAGCACAGATACGCAGTATTTT.

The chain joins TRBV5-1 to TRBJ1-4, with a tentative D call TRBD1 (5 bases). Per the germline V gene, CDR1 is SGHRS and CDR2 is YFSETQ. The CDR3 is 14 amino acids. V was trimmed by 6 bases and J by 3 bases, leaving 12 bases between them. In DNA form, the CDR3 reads TGCGCCAGCACCCCCCGGGGGGCTAATGAAAAACTGTTTTTT. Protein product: CASTPRGANEKLFF.

CDR3 loop: CASSAGGAPTEAFF. The CDR3 DNA reads as TGTGCCAGCAGTGCCGGGGGGGCCCCCACTGAAGCTTTCTTT. The chain employs TRBV6-4 and TRBJ1-1; tentative D call: TRBD1 (6 bases). CDR3 length: 14 amino acids. V lost 4 bases and J lost 4, with 13 bases in between. Germline assignment: CDR1 MRHNA and CDR2 SNTAGT.

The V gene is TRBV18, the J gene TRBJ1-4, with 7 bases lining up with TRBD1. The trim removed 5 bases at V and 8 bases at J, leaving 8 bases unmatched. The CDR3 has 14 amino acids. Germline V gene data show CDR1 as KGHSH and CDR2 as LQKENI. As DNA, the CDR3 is TGTGCCAGCTCAAGGTCGACAGGGTGGGAAAAACTGTTTTTT. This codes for CASSRSTGWEKLFF.

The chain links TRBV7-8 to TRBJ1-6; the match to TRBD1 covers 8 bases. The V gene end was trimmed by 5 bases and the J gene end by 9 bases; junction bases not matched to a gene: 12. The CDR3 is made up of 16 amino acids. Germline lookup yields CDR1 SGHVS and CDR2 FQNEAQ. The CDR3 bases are TGTGCCAGCAGCAGAGGGTCAGGGACAGGTGTTTCACCCCTCCACTTT. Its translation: CASSRGSGTGVSPLHF.

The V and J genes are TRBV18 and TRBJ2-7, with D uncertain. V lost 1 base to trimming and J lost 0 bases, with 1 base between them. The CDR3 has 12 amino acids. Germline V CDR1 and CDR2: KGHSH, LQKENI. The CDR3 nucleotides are TGTGCCAGCTCACCACTCTCCTACGAGCAGTACTTC. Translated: CASSPLSYEQYF.

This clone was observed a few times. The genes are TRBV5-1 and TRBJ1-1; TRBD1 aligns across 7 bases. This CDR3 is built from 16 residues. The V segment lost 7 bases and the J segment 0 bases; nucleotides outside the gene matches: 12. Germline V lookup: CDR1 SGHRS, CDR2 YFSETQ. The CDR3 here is CASGSPQGNVNTEAFF. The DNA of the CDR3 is TGCGCCAGCGGGTCCCCACAGGGGAACGTGAACACTGAAGCTTTCTTT.

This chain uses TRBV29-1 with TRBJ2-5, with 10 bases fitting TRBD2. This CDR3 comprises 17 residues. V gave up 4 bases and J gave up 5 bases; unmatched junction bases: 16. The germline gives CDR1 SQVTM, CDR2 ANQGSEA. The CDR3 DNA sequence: TGCAGCGTTGTGGCTAGCGGGGGCCTAGCGGGATTCGAGACCCAGTACTTC. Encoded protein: CSVVASGGLAGFETQYF.

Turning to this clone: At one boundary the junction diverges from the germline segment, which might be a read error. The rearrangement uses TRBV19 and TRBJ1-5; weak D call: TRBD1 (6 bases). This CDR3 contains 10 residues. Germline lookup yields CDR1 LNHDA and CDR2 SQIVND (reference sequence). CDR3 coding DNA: TGTGCCACTTACCGGGACAAGAGGTATTTT. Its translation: CATYRDKRYF.

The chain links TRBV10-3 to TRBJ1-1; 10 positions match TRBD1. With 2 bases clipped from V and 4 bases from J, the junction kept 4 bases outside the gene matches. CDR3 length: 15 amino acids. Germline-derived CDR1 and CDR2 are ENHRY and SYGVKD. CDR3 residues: CAISEHGQGGTEAFF. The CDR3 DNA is TGTGCCATCAGTGAGCACGGACAGGGGGGCACTGAAGCTTTCTTT.

CDR3 residues: CASSQRGRSGGQQNTEAFF. The DNA of the CDR3 is TGTGCCAGCAGCCAACGGGGGCGCTCAGGGGGACAGCAGAACACTGAAGCTTTCTTT. The rearrangement links TRBV4-2 to TRBJ1-1; 7 bases are a match to TRBD1. The CDR3 consists of 19 residues. V was clipped by 2 bases and J by 1 base; unmatched bases: 16. Germline V lookup: CDR1 LGHNA, CDR2 YNFKEQ.

DNA for the CDR3: TGTGCCAGCAGCTTGGCCTTTCAGGGCTATGGCTACACCTTC. This sequence encodes CASSLAFQGYGYTF. The chain recombines TRBV5-4 with TRBJ1-2; D may be TRBD1 (5 bases). This CDR3 is built from 14 residues. Germline-derived CDR1 and CDR2 are SGHNT and YYREEE (reference sequence). Trimming took off 0 bases at V and 4 bases at J, with 10 bases between the two ends.

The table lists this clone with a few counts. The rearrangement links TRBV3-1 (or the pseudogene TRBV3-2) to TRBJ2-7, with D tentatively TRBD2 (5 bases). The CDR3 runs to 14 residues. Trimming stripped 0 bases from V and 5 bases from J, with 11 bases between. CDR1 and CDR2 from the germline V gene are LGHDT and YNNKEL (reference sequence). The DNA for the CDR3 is TGTGCCAGCAGCCAAGAAGGCGGGTACCACGAGCAGTACTTC. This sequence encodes CASSQEGGYHEQYF.

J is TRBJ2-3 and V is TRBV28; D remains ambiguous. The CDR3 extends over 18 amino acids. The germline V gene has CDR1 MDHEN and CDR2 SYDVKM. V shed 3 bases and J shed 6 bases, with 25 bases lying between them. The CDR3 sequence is CASSFSPSRASGKDTQYF. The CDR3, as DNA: TGTGCCAGCAGTTTTAGCCCAAGCCGAGCATCTGGGAAGGATACGCAGTATTTT.

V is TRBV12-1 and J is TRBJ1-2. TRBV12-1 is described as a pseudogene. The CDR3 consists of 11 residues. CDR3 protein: CASSSLYGYTF. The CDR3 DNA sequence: TGTGCCAGCAGCTCCCTTTATGGCTACACCTTC.

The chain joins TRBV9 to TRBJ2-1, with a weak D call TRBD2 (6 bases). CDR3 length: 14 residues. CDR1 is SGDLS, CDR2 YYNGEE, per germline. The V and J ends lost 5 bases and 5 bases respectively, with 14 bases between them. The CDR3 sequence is CASSKPGSDNEQFF. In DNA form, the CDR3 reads TGTGCCAGCAGTAAACCCGGGAGCGACAATGAGCAGTTCTTC.

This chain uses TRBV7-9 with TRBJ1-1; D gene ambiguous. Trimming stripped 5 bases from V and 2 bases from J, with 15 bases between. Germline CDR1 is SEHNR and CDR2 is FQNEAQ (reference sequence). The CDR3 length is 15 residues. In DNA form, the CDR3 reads TGTGCCAGCAGCACCCCCCGGGTTCGAAACACTGAAGCTTTCTTT. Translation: CASSTPRVRNTEAFF.

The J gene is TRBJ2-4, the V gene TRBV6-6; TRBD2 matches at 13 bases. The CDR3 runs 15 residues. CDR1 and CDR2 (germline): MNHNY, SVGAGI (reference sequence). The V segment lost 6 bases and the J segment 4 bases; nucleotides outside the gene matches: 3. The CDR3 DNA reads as TGTGCCAGCAGCCGACTAGCGGGGGGTAAAAACATTCAGTACTTC. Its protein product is CASSRLAGGKNIQYF.

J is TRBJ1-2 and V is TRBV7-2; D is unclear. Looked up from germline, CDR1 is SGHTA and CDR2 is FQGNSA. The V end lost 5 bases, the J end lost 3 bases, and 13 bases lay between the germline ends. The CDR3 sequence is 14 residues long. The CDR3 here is CASSPSTSYYGYTF. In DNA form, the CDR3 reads TGTGCCAGCAGCCCAAGCACAAGCTACTATGGCTACACCTTC.

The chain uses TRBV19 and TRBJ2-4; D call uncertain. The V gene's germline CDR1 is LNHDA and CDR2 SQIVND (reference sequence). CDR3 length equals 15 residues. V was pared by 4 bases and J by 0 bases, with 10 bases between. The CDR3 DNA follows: TGTGCCAGTAGTACCCCGGTTCTAGCCAAAAACATTCAGTACTTC. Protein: CASSTPVLAKNIQYF.

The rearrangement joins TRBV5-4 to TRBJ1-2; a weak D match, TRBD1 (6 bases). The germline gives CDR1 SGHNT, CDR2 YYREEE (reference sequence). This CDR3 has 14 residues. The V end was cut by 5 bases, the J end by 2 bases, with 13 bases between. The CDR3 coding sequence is TGTGCCAGCAGAGAACGACAGGACAACTATGGCTACACCTTC. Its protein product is CASRERQDNYGYTF.

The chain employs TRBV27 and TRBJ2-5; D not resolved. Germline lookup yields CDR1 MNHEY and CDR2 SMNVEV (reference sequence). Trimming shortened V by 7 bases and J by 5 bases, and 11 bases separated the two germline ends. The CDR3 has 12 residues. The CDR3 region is CASKYVEETQYF. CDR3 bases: TGTGCCAGCAAGTATGTCGAGGAGACCCAGTACTTC.

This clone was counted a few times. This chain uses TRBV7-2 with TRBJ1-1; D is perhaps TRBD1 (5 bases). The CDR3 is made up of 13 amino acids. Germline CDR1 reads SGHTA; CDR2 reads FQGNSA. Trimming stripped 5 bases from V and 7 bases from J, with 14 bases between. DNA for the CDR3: TGTGCCAGCAGCATGGACATGGGGTTTGAAGCTTTCTTT. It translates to CASSMDMGFEAFF. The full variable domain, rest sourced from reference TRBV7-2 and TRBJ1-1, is GAGVSQSPSNKVTEKGKDVELRCDPISGHTALYWYRQSLGQGLEFLIYFQGNSAPDKSGLPSDRFSAERTGGSVSTLTIQRTQQEDSAVYLCASSMDMGFEAFFGQGTRLTVV.

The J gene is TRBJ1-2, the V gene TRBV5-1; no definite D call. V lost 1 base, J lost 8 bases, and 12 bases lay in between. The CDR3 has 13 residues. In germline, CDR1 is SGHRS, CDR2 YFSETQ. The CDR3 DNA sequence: TGCGCCAGCAGCTTGACGGTCCCTGGCGGCTACACCTTC. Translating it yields CASSLTVPGGYTF.

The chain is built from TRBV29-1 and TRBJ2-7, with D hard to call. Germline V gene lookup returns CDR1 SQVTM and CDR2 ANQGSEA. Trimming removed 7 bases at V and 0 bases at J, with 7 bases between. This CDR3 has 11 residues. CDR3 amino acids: CSGLSSYEQYF. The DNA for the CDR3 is TGCAGCGGCTTAAGCTCCTACGAGCAGTACTTC.